This T cell receptor (beta chain) was sequenced during a study of Ad26.COV2.S vaccination and SARS-CoV-2 variants. General study points: Analytic work on TCR breadth and depth might have understated the full extent of total T cell responses.

The method was immunoSEQ multiplex PCR; TCRdb's version includes in-frame clones alone and lacks a portion of them. Found here are about 390,000 clones, roughly nine tenths of them singletons; the top ten hold around 3.4%. As for treatment: roughly 19 received Ad26.COV2.S at low or high dose, single or two shots; five or six received placebo; per-sample allocation not given. Day 63 after the first vaccine or placebo injection was the time point for sampling. The CDR3 is made up of 14 amino acids. The ends were cut back, 7 bases at V and 3 bases at J, with 15 bases in the middle. Germline V lookup: CDR1 LNHDA, CDR2 SQIVND (reference sequence). In this sample, this clone turned up a few times. Its target is not known.

V gene TRBV19 combines with J gene TRBJ1-1; D unresolved. This sequence originates from a person aged 18-60 years who received the Ad26.COV2.S COVID-19 vaccine or a placebo. This sample comprised peripheral blood, obtained in a trial of Ad26.COV2.S vaccine versus placebo. The CDR3 protein is CASKISSLYTEAFF. In DNA, the CDR3 is TGTGCCAGTAAAATCTCCAGTTTATACACTGAAGCTTTCTTT.